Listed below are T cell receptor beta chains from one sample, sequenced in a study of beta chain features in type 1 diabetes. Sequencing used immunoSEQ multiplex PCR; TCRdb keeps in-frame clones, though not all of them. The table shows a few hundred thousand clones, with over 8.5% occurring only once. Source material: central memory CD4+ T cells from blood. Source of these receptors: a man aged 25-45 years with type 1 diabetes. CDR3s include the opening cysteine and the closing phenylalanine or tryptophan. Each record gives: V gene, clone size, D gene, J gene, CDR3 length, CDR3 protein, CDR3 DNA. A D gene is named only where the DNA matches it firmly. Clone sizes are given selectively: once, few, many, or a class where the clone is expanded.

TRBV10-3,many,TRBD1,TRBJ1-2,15,CAARQGAIGAYGYTF,TGTGCCGCACGGCAGGGGGCGATTGGAGCATATGGCTACACCTTC
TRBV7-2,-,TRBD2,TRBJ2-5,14,CASSLGAGGETQYF,TGTGCCAGCAGCCTTGGGGCCGGGGGGGAGACCCAGTACTTC
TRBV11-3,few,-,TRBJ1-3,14,CASSLEGSGNTIYF,TGTGCCAGCAGCTTAGAAGGCTCTGGAAACACCATATATTTT
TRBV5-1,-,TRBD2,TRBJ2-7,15,CASSLSGREYHEQYF,TGCGCCAGCAGCTTGTCGGGGCGGGAGTACCACGAGCAGTACTTC
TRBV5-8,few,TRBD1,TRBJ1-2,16,CASSLAQGVLYYGYTF,TGTGCCAGCAGCTTGGCGCAGGGGGTTTTGTACTATGGCTACACCTTC
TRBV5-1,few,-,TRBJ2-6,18,CASSLDPQGGSGANVLTF,TGCGCCAGCAGCTTGGATCCCCAGGGTGGTTCTGGGGCCAACGTCCTGACTTTC
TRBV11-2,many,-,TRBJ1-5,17,CASSLGGLAGVDQPQHF,TGTGCCAGCAGCTTAGGCGGGCTTGCGGGGGTGGATCAGCCCCAGCATTTT
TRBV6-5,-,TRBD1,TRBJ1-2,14,CASSYTGGMYGYTF,TGTGCCAGCAGTTACACAGGGGGAATGTATGGCTACACCTTC
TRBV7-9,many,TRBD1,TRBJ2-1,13,CASSSGQNNEQFF,TGTGCCAGCAGCTCGGGACAGAACAATGAGCAGTTCTTC
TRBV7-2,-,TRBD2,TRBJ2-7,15,CASSPLAGATYEQYF,TGTGCCAGCAGCCCTTTAGCGGGGGCCACCTACGAGCAGTACTTC
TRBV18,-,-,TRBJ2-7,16,CASSPSDGDSSYEQYF,TGTGCCAGCTCACCAAGCGACGGAGACAGCTCCTACGAGCAGTACTTC
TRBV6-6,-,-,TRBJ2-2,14,CASLPGDHTGELFF,TGTGCCAGCTTACCTGGGGATCACACCGGGGAGCTGTTTTTT
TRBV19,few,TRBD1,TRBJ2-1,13,CASSDDREHEQFF,TGTGCCAGTAGTGATGACAGGGAGCATGAGCAGTTCTTC